The following is a TCR beta chain sequence with its context. Generated by immunoSEQ multiplex PCR, the TCRdb table keeps only in-frame clones and is missing some. The table records roughly 250,000 clones, about 80% of them present only once. Unmatched junction bases numbered 6, after V lost 3 bases and J lost 2 bases. The CDR3 covers 15 residues. Germline loops: CDR1 SGHAT, CDR2 FQDESV (reference sequence). This entry comes from a study of Tregs in tolerant kidney transplant recipients. V and J are TRBV11-1 and TRBJ2-7; 8 bases line up with TRBD2. Sequencing used CD4+ T cells from blood. This sequence originates from a human donor in good health. This CDR3 reads CASSFSGGGTYEQYF. As DNA, the CDR3 is TGTGCCAGCAGCTTTTCCGGCGGGGGGACCTACGAGCAGTACTTC.